The present T cell receptor (beta chain) was sequenced within a study of T cell responses to AZD1222 COVID-19 vaccine. Study-level points and caveats: Repertoire sampling occurred only after the peak T cell response.

Trimming removed 3 bases at V and 0 bases at J, with 18 bases between. The CDR3 consists of 18 residues. Profiled with immunoSEQ multiplex PCR; TCRdb holds only in-frame clones, not every one. The specimen's table records under 150,000 clones. About this clone: The antigen remains undetermined.

The sample was peripheral blood. The TCR was taken from an adult in good health. The rearrangement uses TRBV23-1 and TRBJ1-5; the D gene is possibly TRBD1 (5 bases). TRBV23-1 is classed as an ORF, of uncertain function. The CDR3 DNA reads as TGCGCCAGCAGTCATCCCCCGGCGGGGGACGATAGCAATCAGCCCCAGCATTTT. Translated, it gives CASSHPPAGDDSNQPQHF.